This TCR beta chain was retrieved from a study of T cells after yellow fever vaccination. Turning to the study itself: Researchers used SMART-Seq v4 Ultra Low Input to prepare fractions that had low cell numbers. Study results and limitations: Peaking on day 5 versus 15, the secondary response was faster but weaker. Once the booster was given, most primary-vaccination clones reappeared, at over 95% for CD4 and roughly 90% for CD8. From the bulk population, abundant clonotypes could contaminate and appear within FACS-sorted repertoires.

TCRdb re-analysed the 5' RACE reads in MiXCR, keeping a single row per CDR3 protein. The sample has about 360,000 distinct CDR3 sequences, about 6% seen once. This CDR3 has 17 residues. Trimming pared 0 bases from V and 0 bases from J, leaving 9 bases between. Germline V gene lookup returns CDR1 LGHNA and CDR2 YSLEER. For this clonotype: The antigen is not known.

This chain connects TRBV4-3 to TRBJ2-6; D ambiguous. This TCR was sampled from a man younger than 45 who received the YFV17D yellow fever vaccine. The sample here was PBMCs, taken 5 days after the yellow fever booster vaccination. The CDR3 bases are TGCGCCAGCAGCCAAGATGTCACTGACTCTGGGGCCAACGTCCTGACTTTC. It encodes CASSQDVTDSGANVLTF.